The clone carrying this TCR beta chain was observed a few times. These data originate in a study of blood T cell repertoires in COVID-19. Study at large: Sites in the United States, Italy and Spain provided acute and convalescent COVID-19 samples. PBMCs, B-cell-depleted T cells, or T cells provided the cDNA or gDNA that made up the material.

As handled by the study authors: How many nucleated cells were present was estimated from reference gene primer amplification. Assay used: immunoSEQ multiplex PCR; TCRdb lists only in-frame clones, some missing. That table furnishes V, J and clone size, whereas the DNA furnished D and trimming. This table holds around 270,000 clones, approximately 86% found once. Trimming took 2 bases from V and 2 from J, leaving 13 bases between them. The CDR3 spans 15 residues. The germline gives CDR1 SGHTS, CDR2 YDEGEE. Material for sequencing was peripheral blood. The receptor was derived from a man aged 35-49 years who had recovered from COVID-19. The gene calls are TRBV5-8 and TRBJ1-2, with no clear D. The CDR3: CASSFRGSMNYGYTF. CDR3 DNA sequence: TGTGCCAGCAGCTTTAGAGGATCTATGAACTATGGCTACACCTTC.